What follows describes a single T cell receptor (beta chain). Its specificity is not known. The entry originates in a study of cytomegalovirus exposure and HLA in healthy donors. Study observations and caveats: Owing to their indistinguishability, certain V segments, notably TRBV6-2 and TRBV6-3, were excluded.

A multiplex PCR was run with 60 Vbeta primers and 13 Jbeta primers. Clones were sequenced by immunoSEQ multiplex PCR, and TCRdb holds only the in-frame ones, with some missing. The table has roughly 200,000 clones, around three quarters seen once; the top ten hold around 5.7%. Germline V lookup: CDR1 SGHNT, CDR2 YENEEA. V lost 1 base and J 4 bases, leaving 17 bases between the germline ends. This CDR3 contains 17 residues. V gene TRBV11-3 combines with J gene TRBJ2-1; TRBD2 is a possible D gene (6 bases). The origin of this receptor is a man in his forties or fifties in good health and CMV-seronegative. Material: PBMCs. Here the CDR3 reads CASSLVAGTGTYNEQFF. CDR3 coding DNA: TGTGCCAGCAGCTTAGTCGCGGGGACGGGGACTTACAATGAGCAGTTCTTC.